This T cell receptor beta chain was captured by sequencing in a study of blood T cell repertoires in COVID-19. Produced via immunoSEQ multiplex PCR; TCRdb's table is partial and in-frame only. The sample carries 250,000 to 400,000 clones, roughly 89% recorded once. The germline CDR1 and CDR2 sequences are SEHNR and FQNEAQ (reference sequence). The CDR3 consists of 15 residues. Trimming stripped 1 base from V and 4 bases from J, with 11 bases between. The source is a man aged 55 to 70 who had recovered from COVID-19. Sequenced material: PBMCs or T cells enriched from blood (not recorded which). The rearrangement links TRBV7-9 to TRBJ1-5; D is ambiguous. Written as DNA, the CDR3 is TGTGCCAGCAGCTTAGGTGCGGGCTTTAATCAGCCCCAGCATTTT. It specifies CASSLGAGFNQPQHF. The whole variable domain, filled in from reference TRBV7-9 and TRBJ1-5, reads DTGVSQNPRHKITKRGQNVTFRCDPISEHNRLYWYRQTLGQGPEFLTYFQNEAQLEKSRLLSDRFSAERPKGSFSTLEIQRTEQGDSAMYLCASSLGAGFNQPQHFGDGTRLSIL.